This T cell receptor beta chain originates from a study of cytomegalovirus exposure and HLA in healthy donors. Notes on the study in general: 87-base-pair reads could not separate some V segments, including TRBV6-2 and TRBV6-3.

The V gene's germline CDR1 is GTSNPN and CDR2 SVGIG (reference sequence). V was trimmed by 4 bases and J by 1 base, leaving 13 bases between them. CDR3 length: 14 residues. It was with 60 Vbeta and 13 Jbeta primers that the PCR ran. This table comes from immunoSEQ multiplex PCR, and its TCRdb copy is limited to in-frame clones, with some not included. The sample lists approximately 120,000 clones; approximately 81% were seen once. Turning to this clone: Its target is unknown. This same CDR3 is encoded by further DNA sequences in the sample.

Sequenced sample: PBMCs. This TCR came from a man younger than 35 in good health and CMV-seropositive. The chain has TRBV30 and TRBJ1-1, with TRBD1 as a possible D gene (5 bases). CDR3 region: CAWTPGPSNTEAFF. CDR3 DNA: TGTGCCTGGACTCCAGGGCCATCGAACACTGAAGCTTTCTTT.